One sample yielded the 20 T cell receptor beta chains listed below, sequenced in a study of T cell responses to AZD1222 COVID-19 vaccine. Generated by immunoSEQ multiplex PCR, the TCRdb table keeps only in-frame clones and is missing some. Of some 150,000 clones listed, approximately 90% were seen once; the top ten hold under 2.5%. This specimen consisted of peripheral blood, obtained on day 0 of AZD1222 vaccination. The receptors here all came from an adult in good health.

The chain employs TRBV18 and TRBJ2-2; D is unresolved. This CDR3 has 11 residues. V lost 5 bases, J lost 3 bases, and 1 base lay in between. The germline V gene encodes CDR1 KGHSH and CDR2 LQKENI. The CDR3 loop is CASSDTGELFF. In DNA, the CDR3 is TGTGCCAGCTCAGACACCGGGGAGCTGTTTTTT.

The gene calls are TRBV19 and TRBJ2-2; D is perhaps TRBD2 (5 bases). Germline loops: CDR1 LNHDA, CDR2 SQIVND (reference sequence). The CDR3 has 14 amino acids. V lost 11 bases to trimming and J lost 4 bases, with 17 bases between them. The CDR3 spells CASNDQRTTGELFF. CDR3 sequence (DNA): TGTGCCTCAAACGATCAGCGGACCACCGGGGAGCTGTTTTTT.

To note about this clone: One junction end disagrees with the germline gene, perhaps due to a read error. The chain joins TRBV7-7 to TRBJ2-2; the D gene could be TRBD1 or TRBD2 (5 bases each). Germline V lookup: CDR1 SSHAT, CDR2 FNYEAQ (reference sequence). This CDR3 region has 15 residues. DNA for the CDR3: TGTGCTAGCAGCTTAGGGACGGCGAACACCGGGGAGCTGTTTTTT. Amino acid sequence: CASSLGTANTGELFF.

The chain combines TRBV2 with TRBJ1-5, with a possible D match to TRBD1 (6 bases). There are 16 residues in the CDR3. V was clipped by 6 bases and J by 4 bases, with 19 bases between them. CDR1 is SNHLY and CDR2 is FYNNEI in the germline V gene. This chain's CDR3 is CASSREGGKLNQPQHF. CDR3 nucleotide sequence: TGTGCCAGCAGCCGAGAAGGGGGGAAATTGAATCAGCCCCAGCATTTT. Combining the CDR3 with reference TRBV2 and TRBJ1-5 gives the whole variable domain EPEVTQTPSHQVTQMGQEVILRCVPISNHLYFYWYRQILGQKVEFLVSFYNNEISEKSEIFDDQFSVERPDGSNFTLKIRSTKLEDSAMYFCASSREGGKLNQPQHFGDGTRLSIL.

The chain carries TRBV2 and TRBJ1-4; the D is unclear. The CDR3 consists of 14 residues. Trimming took off 6 bases at V and 0 bases at J, with 8 bases between the two ends. Germline V gene lookup returns CDR1 SNHLY and CDR2 FYNNEI. CDR3 loop: CASSRPATNEKLFF. As DNA, the CDR3 is TGTGCCAGCAGCAGGCCTGCAACTAATGAAAAACTGTTTTTT.

CDR3 DNA sequence: TGTGCCAGCAGCTTAATTAGAGGGAGACAAGAGACCCAGTACTTC. This codes for CASSLIRGRQETQYF. The chain combines TRBV11-1 with TRBJ2-5; possible D gene TRBD2, 5 bases. Deletions cut 2 bases from V and 2 bases from J, with 12 bases between. Germline loops: CDR1 SGHAT, CDR2 FQDESV (reference sequence). The CDR3 extends over 15 amino acids.

This sequence joins TRBV19 and TRBJ1-5; D gene ambiguous. The CDR3 extends over 12 amino acids. V was clipped by 6 bases and J by 5 bases, with 8 bases between them. Germline V lookup: CDR1 LNHDA, CDR2 SQIVND (reference sequence). The CDR3 spells CASRAVYQPQHF. CDR3 DNA sequence: TGTGCCAGTAGGGCAGTTTATCAGCCCCAGCATTTT.

V gene TRBV18 combines with J gene TRBJ2-1; D is unclear. The CDR3 length is 13 residues. Per the germline V gene, CDR1 is KGHSH and CDR2 is LQKENI. Trimming removed 1 base from V and 11 bases from J, with 12 bases in between. The CDR3 sequence is CASSPQDGQKQFF. The CDR3, as DNA: TGTGCCAGCTCACCACAGGACGGTCAGAAGCAGTTCTTC. Drawing the rest from reference TRBV18 and TRBJ2-1, the complete variable domain is NAGVMQNPRHLVRRRGQEARLRCSPMKGHSHVYWYRQLPEEGLKFMVYLQKENIIDESGMPKERFSAEFPKEGPSILRIQQVVRGDSAAYFCASSPQDGQKQFFGPGTRLTVL.

This chain connects TRBV7-2 to TRBJ2-7, with D tentatively TRBD1 or TRBD2 (6 bases each). Trimming left V 3 bases short and J 2 bases short, with 23 bases between. Per germline, CDR1 SGHTA and CDR2 FQGNSA. This CDR3 region has 18 residues. Written as DNA, the CDR3 is TGTGCCAGCAGCTTGTGGGGGAGGCGAACTAGGGGGACCTACGAGCAGTACTTC. This sequence encodes CASSLWGRRTRGTYEQYF.

This chain connects TRBV3-1 (or the pseudogene TRBV3-2) to TRBJ2-2, with TRBD2 matching 8 bases. Germline assignment: CDR1 LGHDT and CDR2 YNNKEL (reference sequence). The CDR3 spans 18 residues. Trimming took 4 bases from V and 5 from J; bases not matched to a gene: 15. CDR3 DNA: TGTGCCAGCAGCCGCCGGGGACTAGTAAATTCGGGAACCGGGGAGCTGTTTTTT. Translating gives CASSRRGLVNSGTGELFF.

The chain employs TRBV6-5 and TRBJ1-4; a weak D match, TRBD1 (5 bases). The germline V gene encodes CDR1 MNHEY and CDR2 SVGAGI. The V gene lost 8 bases and the J gene lost 8 bases, with 9 bases spanning the gap. The CDR3 consists of 11 residues. DNA of the CDR3: TGTGCCAGCCTAAGGGGCGAAAAACTGTTTTTT. Amino acid sequence: CASLRGEKLFF.

The chain joins TRBV7-6 to TRBJ2-2, with TRBD1 matching 8 bases. The CDR3 extends over 14 amino acids. The germline CDR1 and CDR2 sequences are SGHVS and FNYEAQ. V was clipped by 8 bases and J by 9 bases; unmatched bases: 11. In DNA form, the CDR3 reads TGTGCCAGCGCTGCGGACGACAGGGGCCGGGAGCTGTTTTTT. Translation: CASAADDRGRELFF.

J is TRBJ1-5 and V is TRBV6-1, with no clear D. Trimming left V 2 bases short and J 11 bases short, with 19 bases between. This CDR3 has 15 amino acids. CDR1 is MNHNS and CDR2 is SASEGT in the germline V gene. CDR3 in DNA: TGTGCCAGCAGTGAACAGGACCCCCCCATGTGGACCCAGCATTTT. Protein sequence: CASSEQDPPMWTQHF.

This rearrangement joins TRBV27 to TRBJ1-1; D call uncertain. The CDR3 contains 14 residues. Germline CDR1 reads MNHEY; CDR2 reads SMNVEV (reference sequence). The V end was cut by 3 bases, the J end by 1 base, with 9 bases between. This CDR3 is CASSFLAQNTEAFF. CDR3 DNA: TGTGCCAGCAGTTTCCTTGCGCAGAACACTGAAGCTTTCTTT.

V is TRBV7-2 and J is TRBJ2-7; TRBD1 might be the D (7 bases). Per the germline V gene, CDR1 is SGHTA and CDR2 is FQGNSA. This CDR3 contains 15 residues. Trimming pared 3 bases from V and 2 bases from J, leaving 14 bases between. CDR3 bases: TGTGCCAGCAGCTTGGGCAGGGGGGCCCCCTACGAGCAGTACTTC. Protein: CASSLGRGAPYEQYF.

This chain uses TRBV27 with TRBJ1-5, with no clear D. Germline V gene lookup returns CDR1 MNHEY and CDR2 SMNVEV (reference sequence). V was shortened by 2 bases and J by 0 bases, with 11 bases between the two germline ends. CDR3 length: 16 amino acids. The CDR3 DNA reads as TGTGCCAGCAGTTTAAGAGGACTCCCTAGCAATCAGCCCCAGCATTTT. Amino acid sequence: CASSLRGLPSNQPQHF.

The V and J genes are TRBV5-5 and TRBJ1-2; unclear D gene. The CDR3 length is 12 residues. Per germline, CDR1 SGHKS and CDR2 YYEKEE (reference sequence). V was clipped by 0 bases and J by 4 bases, with 4 bases between them. In nucleotides, the CDR3 is TGTGCCAGCAGCTTGGATACCTATGGCTACACCTTC. This sequence encodes CASSLDTYGYTF.

A note on this clone: This same CDR3 is encoded by further DNA sequences in the sample. The V and J genes are TRBV28 and TRBJ1-5, with unresolved D. This CDR3 is built from 13 residues. Germline-derived CDR1 and CDR2 are MDHEN and SYDVKM. V was shortened by 6 bases and J by 2 bases, with 8 bases between the two germline ends. CDR3 sequence (DNA): TGTGCCAGCAGCCCCCGGGGCAATCAGCCCCAGCATTTT. This codes for CASSPRGNQPQHF.

The chain employs TRBV4-3 and TRBJ2-2, with unresolved D. Germline CDR1 LGHNA, CDR2 YSLEER. The V end was cut by 0 bases, the J end by 2 bases, with 7 bases between. This CDR3 contains 15 residues. CDR3 region: CASSQDQVNTGELFF. DNA of the CDR3: TGCGCCAGCAGCCAAGATCAAGTAAACACCGGGGAGCTGTTTTTT.

V gene TRBV9 combines with J gene TRBJ1-6; no clear D. V was clipped by 0 bases and J by 5 bases, with 9 bases between them. This CDR3 comprises 15 residues. CDR1 and CDR2 from the germline V gene are SGDLS and YYNGEE. The CDR3 loop reads CASSVAGGNNSPLHF. CDR3 sequence (DNA): TGTGCCAGCAGCGTAGCTGGTGGAAATAATTCACCCCTCCACTTT. Supplemented by reference TRBV9 and TRBJ1-6, the full variable domain reads DSGVTQTPKHLITATGQRVTLRCSPRSGDLSVYWYQQSLDQGLQFLIQYYNGEERAKGNILERFSAQQFPDLHSELNLSSLELGDSALYFCASSVAGGNNSPLHFGNGTRLTVT.